Listed here are 28 T cell receptor beta chains from one sample, sequenced in a study of post-analysis software for immune sequencing data. Prepared libraries of TCR beta cDNA carried unique molecular identifiers. TCRdb re-derived calls from the PCR reads in MiXCR, one entry per CDR3 protein. The sample holds approximately 630,000 distinct CDR3 sequences; approximately 60% are singletons and the top ten take about 11%. The antigens of these receptors remain unknown. Study observations and caveats: In patients, 4 to 6 TRBV segments were more frequent than in controls, with TRBV5-6, TRBV5-1 and TRBV20-1 among them.

Sequencing input: blood. Receptor source: a girl aged 2-10 years with multiple sclerosis.

The rearrangement joins TRBV6-2 or TRBV6-3 to TRBJ2-1; TRBD1 matches at 8 bases. Germline V CDR1 and CDR2: MNHEY, SVGEGT. V gave up 6 bases and J gave up 0 bases; unmatched junction bases: 10. The CDR3 runs to 17 residues. CDR3 coding DNA: TGTGCCAGCAGCAACGGACAGGGTATTAGCTCCTACAATGAGCAGTTCTTC. Protein: CASSNGQGISSYNEQFF.

The V call is TRBV5-1, the J call TRBJ1-1; D is unresolved. Germline V gene lookup returns CDR1 SGHRS and CDR2 YFSETQ. The CDR3 is made up of 13 amino acids. Trimming removed 4 bases at V and 4 bases at J, with 11 bases between. In DNA form, the CDR3 reads TGCGCCAGCAGCGAGGGCGAAGGCACTGAAGCTTTCTTT. Translating it yields CASSEGEGTEAFF.

This rearrangement joins TRBV24-1 to TRBJ2-1; 12 bases agree with TRBD2. Germline V gives CDR1 KGHDR, CDR2 SFDVKD. The ends lost 3 bases at V and 7 bases at J; junction bases unmatched: 9. There are 17 residues in the CDR3. CDR3 nucleotide sequence: TGTGCCACCAGTGATGTCCCACTAGCGGGGGGAAAAAATGAGCAGTTCTTC. This encodes CATSDVPLAGGKNEQFF.

The V gene is TRBV20-1, the J gene TRBJ2-1; D not certain. Germline V lookup: CDR1 DFQATT, CDR2 SNEGSKA (reference sequence). Between the trimmed V and J ends, which lost 3 bases and 5 bases, there was a span of 8 bases. CDR3 length: 12 amino acids. CDR3 nucleotides: TGCAGTGCTAGTGCCGAGAACAATGAGCAGTTCTTC. Amino acid sequence: CSASAENNEQFF.

This clonotype has only one observation. V is TRBV6-6 and J is TRBJ1-6; possible D gene TRBD1, 5 bases. The CDR3 has 17 amino acids. Germline assignment: CDR1 MNHNY and CDR2 SVGAGI (reference sequence). V shed 6 bases and J shed 7 bases, with 22 bases lying between them. This chain's CDR3 is CASRNQPWGRLNSPLHF. CDR3 DNA: TGTGCCAGCAGAAACCAACCCTGGGGCAGACTAAATTCACCCCTCCACTTT.

This clonotype was counted between two and nine times. This rearrangement joins TRBV6-1 to TRBJ2-7; the D is unclear. V was shortened by 3 bases and J by 0 bases, with 12 bases between the two germline ends. Germline V gene lookup returns CDR1 MNHNS and CDR2 SASEGT. This CDR3 region has 15 residues. For the CDR3, the DNA is TGTGCCAGCAGTGAGGTAGGGATCCCCTCCTACGAGCAGTACTTC. Encoded protein: CASSEVGIPSYEQYF.

This sequence joins TRBV12-3 or TRBV12-4 and TRBJ1-1, with D unclear. This CDR3 region has 12 residues. Trimming pared 2 bases from V and 7 bases from J, leaving 8 bases between. In DNA form, the CDR3 reads TGTGCCAGCAGTTTAAGCAGCCTTGAAGCTTTCTTT. Translation: CASSLSSLEAFF.

The chain links TRBV29-1 to TRBJ1-3; D not certain. The germline gives CDR1 SQVTM, CDR2 ANQGSEA. The CDR3 covers 14 residues. V was trimmed by 7 bases and J by 2 bases, leaving 15 bases between them. The CDR3 spells CSARKPGTGNTIYF. The CDR3 DNA sequence: TGCAGCGCCCGCAAGCCGGGGACTGGAAACACCATATATTTT.

This clonotype was observed a single time. This CDR3 is missing its conserved last phenylalanine or tryptophan, likely due to a read error. The V call is TRBV7-9, the J call TRBJ2-7, with 7 bases aligning to TRBD1. The CDR3 totals 14 residues. The V and J ends lost 8 bases and 3 bases, in that order; junction bases with no gene match: 10. Germline loops: CDR1 SEHNR, CDR2 FQNEAQ (reference sequence). The CDR3, as DNA: TGTGCCAGCGCCAGACAGGGTGTTATCTACGAGCAGTACTTA. Its protein is CASARQGVIYEQYL.

The V call is TRBV5-1, the J call TRBJ2-2; maybe TRBD1 (5 bases). Germline-derived CDR1 and CDR2 are SGHRS and YFSETQ. With 3 bases removed from V and 4 bases from J, the gap between germline ends came to 10 bases. The CDR3 length is 14 residues. Here the CDR3 reads CASSWKQVTGELFF. CDR3 DNA sequence: TGCGCCAGCAGCTGGAAACAGGTCACCGGGGAGCTGTTTTTT.

V gene TRBV7-9 combines with J gene TRBJ1-6; D unresolved. Germline V gives CDR1 SEHNR, CDR2 FQNEAQ (reference sequence). V was shortened by 1 base and J by 8 bases, with 21 bases between the two germline ends. The CDR3 covers 18 residues. The CDR3 DNA sequence: TGTGCCAGCAGCTTAGTCTGGTTATGGGGAGGGCACGATTCACCCCTCCACTTT. Its protein product is CASSLVWLWGGHDSPLHF.

This clonotype was seen a handful of times. CDR3 in amino acids: CASSFGPRTDTQYF. As DNA, the CDR3 is TGCGCCAGCAGCTTCGGGCCCCGCACAGATACGCAGTATTTT. This chain connects TRBV5-1 to TRBJ2-3, with D unresolved. V was pared by 2 bases and J by 1 base, with 8 bases between. Germline V CDR1 and CDR2: SGHRS, YFSETQ. The CDR3 extends over 14 amino acids.

The rearrangement links TRBV12-3 or TRBV12-4 to TRBJ2-5; 8 nucleotides match TRBD1. V was clipped by 5 bases and J by 10 bases; unmatched bases: 6. The CDR3 has 12 residues. The CDR3 reads CASSDQGAVQYF. The CDR3 region has the DNA TGTGCCAGCAGTGATCAGGGGGCCGTCCAGTACTTC.

The chain employs TRBV5-1 and TRBJ2-2; no firm D call. The CDR3 extends over 12 amino acids. Germline V gene data show CDR1 as SGHRS and CDR2 as YFSETQ. Trimming pared 1 base from V and 7 bases from J, leaving 5 bases between. DNA for the CDR3: TGCGCCAGCAGCTTGATCGGCGGGGAGCTGTTTTTT. It codes for CASSLIGGELFF.

The rearrangement links TRBV7-8 to TRBJ2-3; 8 positions agree with TRBD2. Trimming removed 5 bases from V and 2 bases from J; junction bases left unmatched: 9. Germline loops: CDR1 SGHVS, CDR2 FQNEAQ. The CDR3 sequence is 16 residues long. CDR3 loop: CASSIPLAGTTDTQYF. The CDR3 coding sequence is TGTGCCAGCAGCATACCCCTAGCGGGCACCACAGATACGCAGTATTTT.

In its sample, this clonotype was seen a few times. In DNA, the CDR3 is TGTGCCAGCAGTTCCTCTAGCGGGAGGCCGTTATACGAGCAGTACTTC. Its protein product is CASSSSSGRPLYEQYF. The J gene is TRBJ2-7, the V gene TRBV28; 11 bases are shared with TRBD2. CDR3 length equals 16 residues. Germline CDR1 MDHEN, CDR2 SYDVKM. The V gene end was trimmed by 4 bases and the J gene end by 4 bases; junction bases not matched to a gene: 9.

This clonotype was counted a few times. The CDR3 spells CASNGGRGNQPQHF. The CDR3 nucleotides are TGTGCCAGCAACGGGGGTCGGGGCAATCAGCCCCAGCATTTT. The V and J genes are TRBV6-6 and TRBJ1-5, with a tentative D call TRBD1 (5 bases). The CDR3 runs to 14 residues. Per germline, CDR1 MNHNY and CDR2 SVGAGI (reference sequence). Trimming stripped 7 bases from V and 2 bases from J, with 12 bases between.

V gene TRBV6-5 combines with J gene TRBJ2-5; possibly TRBD1 for D (7 bases). The tail of the sequence fits TRBJ2-7 better, so the J call may be wrong. The CDR3 has 15 amino acids. Germline V gene sequence: CDR1 MNHEY, CDR2 SVGAGI. CDR3 nucleotides: TGTGCCAGCAGTTTCCCCCAGGGGGGCGACTACGAGCAGTACTTC. Its protein is CASSFPQGGDYEQYF.

V usage is TRBV5-1 and J usage is TRBJ2-3, with 11 positions matching TRBD2. The CDR3 has 18 residues. Per germline, CDR1 SGHRS and CDR2 YFSETQ. V gave up 4 bases and J gave up 0 bases; unmatched junction bases: 10. CDR3 residues: CASSQRTSGLGSTDTQYF. DNA of the CDR3: TGCGCCAGCAGCCAGAGGACTAGCGGGCTAGGGAGCACAGATACGCAGTATTTT.

This clonotype appeared a few times. V is TRBV5-1 and J is TRBJ2-1; 8 bases agree with TRBD2. Germline V CDR1 and CDR2: SGHRS, YFSETQ. J lost 9 bases, V lost 5 bases, and 10 bases had no gene match. CDR3 length equals 14 residues. This chain's CDR3 is CASRRIAGLGEQFF. For the CDR3, the DNA is TGCGCCAGCAGAAGAATAGCGGGGTTGGGTGAGCAGTTCTTC.

This clonotype was seen a handful of times. The chain links TRBV10-3 to TRBJ2-5; no clear D gene. Germline lookup yields CDR1 ENHRY and CDR2 SYGVKD. The V end lost 1 base, the J end lost 2 bases, and 5 bases lay between the germline ends. The CDR3 consists of 13 residues. CDR3 loop: CAISEFTQETQYF. The DNA for the CDR3 is TGTGCCATCAGTGAGTTCACACAAGAGACCCAGTACTTC.

This clonotype appeared once. The chain has TRBV20-1 and TRBJ2-7; TRBD1 aligns across 8 bases. The V segment lost 6 bases and the J segment 2 bases; nucleotides outside the gene matches: 6. CDR3 length equals 13 residues. The germline V gene encodes CDR1 DFQATT and CDR2 SNEGSKA (reference sequence). The CDR3 region is CSAPGQVTYEQYF. The CDR3 bases are TGCAGTGCCCCGGGACAGGTGACCTACGAGCAGTACTTC.

This clonotype showed up just a few times. The rearrangement joins TRBV29-1 to TRBJ2-1; the D is unclear. V lost 0 bases and J 9 bases, leaving 6 bases between the germline ends. Per the germline V gene, CDR1 is SQVTM and CDR2 is ANQGSEA. CDR3 length equals 11 residues. This CDR3 reads CSVEDLGEQFF. DNA of the CDR3: TGCAGCGTTGAAGATCTGGGTGAGCAGTTCTTC.

This clonotype occurred a few times. The rearrangement joins TRBV5-1 to TRBJ2-7; a possible D gene is TRBD2 (6 bases). Germline values: CDR1 SGHRS, CDR2 YFSETQ. The CDR3 has 14 residues. Trimming cost V 2 bases and J 3 bases, with 12 bases left between them. CDR3 residues: CASSFGLGGYEQYF. CDR3 bases: TGCGCCAGCAGCTTTGGGTTGGGGGGCTACGAGCAGTACTTC.

V usage is TRBV6-5 and J usage is TRBJ1-2; 7 nucleotides line up with TRBD1. J was trimmed by 0 bases and V by 3 bases; bases with no gene match: 7. Germline V lookup: CDR1 MNHEY, CDR2 SVGAGI. The CDR3 is 16 amino acids. CDR3 DNA sequence: TGTGCCAGCAGTTATGAAATCAGGGGGGCTAACTATGGCTACACCTTC. Translating it yields CASSYEIRGANYGYTF.

This chain uses TRBV7-2 with TRBJ2-3; TRBD2 aligns across 9 bases. Germline CDR1 reads SGHTA; CDR2 reads FQGNSA. CDR3 length: 16 amino acids. V lost 2 bases, J lost 4 bases, and 7 bases stayed unmatched. The CDR3 DNA follows: TGTGCCAGCAGCTTATACTCTAGCGGGGTCGCAGATACGCAGTATTTT. It translates to CASSLYSSGVADTQYF.

The rearrangement links TRBV29-1 to TRBJ1-1; D gene uncertain. The germline CDR1 and CDR2 sequences are SQVTM and ANQGSEA. Trimming shortened V by 8 bases and J by 0 bases, and 13 bases separated the two germline ends. This CDR3 is built from 13 residues. The CDR3 sequence is CSHSSSLNTEAFF. CDR3 in DNA: TGCAGCCACTCCTCCAGTCTGAACACTGAAGCTTTCTTT. Full variable domain (outside the CDR3, taken from reference TRBV29-1 and TRBJ1-1): SAVISQKPSRDICQRGTSLTIQCQVDSQVTMMFWYRQQPGQSLTLIATANQGSEATYESGFVIDKFPISRPNLTFSTLTVSNMSPEDSSIYLCSHSSSLNTEAFFGQGTRLTVV.

The rearrangement joins TRBV15 to TRBJ2-6; 9 nucleotides align to TRBD1. The V segment lost 0 bases and the J segment 2 bases; nucleotides outside the gene matches: 8. The CDR3 sequence is 19 residues long. Germline CDR1 reads LNHNV; CDR2 reads YYDKDF (reference sequence). CDR3 region: CATSRDRTGGFPGANVLTF. DNA of the CDR3: TGTGCCACCAGCAGAGATCGTACAGGGGGCTTCCCTGGGGCCAACGTCCTGACTTTC.